This T cell receptor (beta chain) originates from a study of neurological immune-mediated disorders. There are many counts of this clonotype. The unsorted libraries were made from 2 million PBMCs kept at -80 C. The V end was cut by 4 bases, the J end by 1 base, with 14 bases between. The CDR3 runs 15 residues. Per germline, CDR1 SGHRS and CDR2 YFSETQ. 5'RACE generated cDNA with 10-nucleotide random UMIs. Each CDR3 protein is one row after TCRdb ran MiXCR on the 5' RACE reads. The table lists under 80,000 distinct CDR3 sequences, about 4.2% of them singletons. The sequence was obtained from a man aged 25 to 40 with multiple sclerosis. This chain links TRBV5-1 with TRBJ1-1, with D perhaps TRBD1 (5 bases). Material for sequencing was PBMCs. The CDR3 DNA reads as TGCGCCAGCAGCAGCCGGGACGGGGAGAACACTGAAGCTTTCTTT. This encodes CASSSRDGENTEAFF.